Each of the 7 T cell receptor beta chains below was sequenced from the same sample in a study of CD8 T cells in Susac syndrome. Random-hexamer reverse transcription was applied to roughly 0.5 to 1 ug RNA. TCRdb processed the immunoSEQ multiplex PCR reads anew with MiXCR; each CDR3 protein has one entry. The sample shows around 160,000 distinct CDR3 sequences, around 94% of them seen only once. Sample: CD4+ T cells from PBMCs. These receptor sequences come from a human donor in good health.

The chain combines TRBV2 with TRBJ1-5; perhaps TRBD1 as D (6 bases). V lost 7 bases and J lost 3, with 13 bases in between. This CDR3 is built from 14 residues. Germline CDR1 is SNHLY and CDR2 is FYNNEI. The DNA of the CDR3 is TGTGCCAGCACCATAGGGGGTAACAATCAGCCCCAGCATTTT. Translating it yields CASTIGGNNQPQHF.

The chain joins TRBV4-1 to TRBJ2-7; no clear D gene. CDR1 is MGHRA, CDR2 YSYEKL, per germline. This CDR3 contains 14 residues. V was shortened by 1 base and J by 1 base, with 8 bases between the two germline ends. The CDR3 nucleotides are TGCGCCAGCAGCCAAGTTGGGCAGTCCTACGAGCAGTACTTC. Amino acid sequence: CASSQVGQSYEQYF.

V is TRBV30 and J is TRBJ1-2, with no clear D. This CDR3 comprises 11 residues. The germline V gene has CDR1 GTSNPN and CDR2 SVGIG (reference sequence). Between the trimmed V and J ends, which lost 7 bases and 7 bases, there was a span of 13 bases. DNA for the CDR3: TGTGCCTTCCGGTTCTCTCGTGGCTACACCTTC. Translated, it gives CAFRFSRGYTF.

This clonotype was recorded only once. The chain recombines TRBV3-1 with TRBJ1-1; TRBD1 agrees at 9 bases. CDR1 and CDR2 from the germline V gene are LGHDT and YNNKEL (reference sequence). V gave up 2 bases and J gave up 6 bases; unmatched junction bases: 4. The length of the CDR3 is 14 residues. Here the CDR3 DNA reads TGTGCCAGCAGCCAACAACAGGGGGCTGCTGAAGCTTTCTTT. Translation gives CASSQQQGAAEAFF.

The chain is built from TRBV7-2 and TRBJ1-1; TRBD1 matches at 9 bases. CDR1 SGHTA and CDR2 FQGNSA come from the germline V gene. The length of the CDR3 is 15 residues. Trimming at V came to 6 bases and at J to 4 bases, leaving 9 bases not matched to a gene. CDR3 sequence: CASRGQGSTPTEAFF. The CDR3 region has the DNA TGTGCCAGCAGGGGACAGGGATCCACCCCCACTGAAGCTTTCTTT.

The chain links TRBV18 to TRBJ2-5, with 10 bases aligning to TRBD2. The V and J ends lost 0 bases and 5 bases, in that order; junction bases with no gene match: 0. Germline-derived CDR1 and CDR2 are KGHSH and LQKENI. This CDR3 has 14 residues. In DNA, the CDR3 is TGTGCCAGCTCACCACCGGGACTAGCGGAGACCCAGTACTTC. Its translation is CASSPPGLAETQYF.

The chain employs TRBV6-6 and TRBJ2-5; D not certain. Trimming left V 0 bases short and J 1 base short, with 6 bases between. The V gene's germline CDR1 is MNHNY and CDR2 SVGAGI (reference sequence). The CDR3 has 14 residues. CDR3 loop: CASSYSYPQETQYF. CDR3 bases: TGTGCCAGCAGTTACTCGTACCCCCAAGAGACCCAGTACTTC.